These T cell receptor beta chains were read from a single sample in a study of Ad26.COV2.S vaccination and SARS-CoV-2 variants. Profiled with immunoSEQ multiplex PCR; TCRdb holds only in-frame clones, not every one. The table lists 380,000 or so clones, roughly 90% of them singletons, with 6.4% in the top ten. Sequenced material: peripheral blood, taken in a trial of Ad26.COV2.S vaccine versus placebo. These receptors originate from a person between 18 and 60 years old who received the Ad26.COV2.S COVID-19 vaccine or a placebo. The CDR3 runs from the conserved cysteine through the conserved F or W. The order of the fields is V gene, J gene, D gene, clone size, CDR3 protein, CDR3 DNA. A D gene is named only where the DNA matches it firmly. Not all rows give a size; the values are once, few, many and, for expanded clones, a class.

TRBV15,TRBJ1-6,NA,NA,CATSRERGFVSPLHF,TGTGCCACCAGCAGAGAACGGGGGTTTGTTTCACCCCTCCACTTT
TRBV19,TRBJ1-1,NA,NA,CASSISVNTEAFF,TGTGCCAGTAGCATATCAGTGAACACTGAAGCTTTCTTT
TRBV10-3,TRBJ1-5,TRBD1,NA,CAINDRDGNQPQHF,TGTGCCATCAACGACAGGGATGGGAATCAGCCCCAGCATTTT
TRBV4-3,TRBJ2-2,NA,once,CASSQDALRNTGELFF,TGCGCCAGCAGCCAAGATGCGCTGAGGAACACCGGGGAGCTGTTTTTT
TRBV5-8,TRBJ1-1,NA,few,CAAATEAFF,TGTGCCGCCGCCACTGAAGCTTTCTTT
TRBV6-4,TRBJ2-2,NA,NA,CASSDSIGATGELFF,TGTGCCAGCAGTGACTCTATAGGTGCCACCGGGGAGCTGTTTTTT
TRBV4-1,TRBJ1-1,NA,few,CASSPMGTEAFF,TGCGCCAGCAGCCCCATGGGCACTGAAGCTTTCTTT
TRBV2,TRBJ1-1,NA,NA,CASSEGGFNTEAFF,TGTGCCAGCAGTGAGGGAGGGTTTAACACTGAAGCTTTCTTT
TRBV4-2,TRBJ2-5,NA,NA,CASSQVGMGARETQYF,TGTGCCAGCAGCCAAGTCGGGATGGGGGCGCGGGAGACCCAGTACTTC
TRBV4-1,TRBJ1-5,TRBD1,NA,CASSQSGGLSNQPQHF,TGCGCCAGCAGCCAATCAGGGGGCTTGAGCAATCAGCCCCAGCATTTT
TRBV2,TRBJ1-2,TRBD1,NA,CASSVGQEVYGYTF,TGTGCCAGCAGTGTCGGACAGGAGGTCTATGGCTACACCTTC
TRBV21-1,TRBJ1-2,NA,NA,CASSKARKGQITQFPYGYTF,TGTGCCAGCAGCAAAGCGCGGAAAGGACAGATAACCCAGTTTCCCTATGGCTACACCTTC
TRBV5-1,TRBJ1-4,NA,NA,CASSFLDRLNEKLFF,TGCGCCAGCAGCTTTTTAGACAGACTTAATGAAAAACTGTTTTTT
TRBV30,TRBJ1-6,NA,NA,CAWGNRDNSPLHF,TGTGCCTGGGGGAACAGGGACAATTCACCCCTCCACTTT
TRBV11-2,TRBJ2-7,TRBD2,NA,CASSLAWGTSSHEQYF,TGTGCCAGCAGCTTAGCATGGGGGACTAGTAGCCACGAGCAGTACTTC
TRBV6-5,TRBJ2-7,NA,NA,CASSYSTQSSYEQYF,TGTGCCAGCAGTTACTCGACACAAAGCTCCTACGAGCAGTACTTC
TRBV6-2/TRBV6-3,TRBJ2-2,NA,NA,CASSSGLRETGELFF,TGTGCCAGCAGTTCTGGGCTCAGGGAGACCGGGGAGCTGTTTTTT
TRBV19,TRBJ1-2,NA,NA,CASSLGYGYTF,TGTGCCAGTAGTCTAGGGTATGGCTACACCTTC
TRBV10-3,TRBJ1-6,TRBD1,NA,CAISGFRGSNDNSPLHF,TGTGCCATCAGTGGGTTCAGGGGGAGTAACGATAATTCACCCCTCCACTTT
TRBV6-5,TRBJ2-7,NA,NA,CASSYRLGSSYEQYF,TGTGCCAGCAGCTATAGGCTAGGAAGCTCCTACGAGCAGTACTTC
TRBV12-3/TRBV12-4,TRBJ2-1,NA,once,CASSLGGYNEQFF,TGTGCCAGCAGTTTAGGAGGCTACAATGAGCAGTTCTTC
TRBV7-6,TRBJ2-1,TRBD2,NA,CASSLRPGGTYNEQFF,TGTGCCAGCAGCTTAAGGCCGGGAGGAACCTACAATGAGCAGTTCTTC
TRBV27,TRBJ2-1,NA,NA,CASSLSRTRLSYNEQFF,TGTGCCAGCAGTTTATCCAGGACAAGACTCTCCTACAATGAGCAGTTCTTC
TRBV4-3,TRBJ1-2,NA,NA,CASSQGVAQLYGYTF,TGCGCCAGCAGCCAAGGGGTAGCCCAGCTATATGGCTACACCTTC
TRBV5-4,TRBJ1-2,NA,NA,CASSNPGPTDGYTF,TGTGCCAGCAGCAATCCGGGCCCCACAGATGGCTACACCTTC
TRBV2,TRBJ2-3,NA,NA,CASSNRGLEGTDTQYF,TGTGCCAGCAGTAACAGGGGACTAGAGGGCACAGATACGCAGTATTTT
TRBV7-3,TRBJ1-2,NA,NA,CASSSSVGYTF,TGTGCCAGCAGCTCGTCCGTGGGCTACACCTTC
TRBV6-5,TRBJ2-1,NA,NA,CASSIRYEQFF,TGTGCCAGCAGTATAAGATACGAGCAGTTCTTC
TRBV25-1,TRBJ2-1,NA,NA,CASSRSGDINEQFF,TGTGCCAGCAGCCGAAGTGGGGACATCAATGAGCAGTTCTTC
TRBV7-9,TRBJ1-5,NA,few,CASSPGIGNPQHF,TGTGCCAGCAGCCCCGGGATCGGGAATCCCCAGCATTTT
TRBV20-1,TRBJ1-5,NA,NA,CSASVSALVRQPQHF,TGCAGTGCTAGTGTCAGCGCTCTGGTTCGACAGCCCCAGCATTTT
TRBV23-1,TRBJ2-7,NA,NA,CASSQSCPEESSYEQYF,TGCGCCAGCAGTCAATCGTGCCCAGAAGAAAGCTCCTACGAGCAGTACTTC
TRBV4-3,TRBJ2-5,NA,NA,CASSQDPGQTQYF,TGCGCCAGCAGCCAAGACCCCGGACAGACCCAGTACTTC
TRBV3-1/TRBV3-2,TRBJ1-4,TRBD1,NA,CASSFRDRGDEKLFF,TGTGCCAGCAGCTTTCGGGACAGGGGAGATGAAAAACTGTTTTTT
TRBV5-4,TRBJ1-6,NA,NA,CASTEYMFGPAIDNSPLHF,TGTGCCAGCACCGAATATATGTTTGGACCAGCTATCGATAATTCACCCCTCCACTTT
TRBV9,TRBJ1-1,NA,many,CASSPRGRAEAFF,TGTGCCAGCAGCCCAAGGGGGAGGGCTGAAGCTTTCTTT
TRBV14,TRBJ2-5,TRBD1,NA,CASSHPDRPQETQYF,TGTGCCAGCAGCCACCCGGACAGGCCTCAAGAGACCCAGTACTTC
TRBV5-1,TRBJ2-7,NA,NA,CASSPLARPQLYSYEQYF,TGCGCCAGCAGCCCCCTGGCCCGACCCCAGCTTTACTCCTACGAGCAGTACTTC
TRBV6-6,TRBJ1-5,TRBD1,NA,CASRKMDRGQQPQHF,TGTGCCAGCAGAAAAATGGACAGGGGCCAACAGCCCCAGCATTTT
TRBV7-2,TRBJ2-1,TRBD2,NA,CASSLQSSGTYNEQFF,TGTGCCAGCAGCCTACAGTCTAGCGGGACCTACAATGAGCAGTTCTTC
TRBV7-9,TRBJ1-1,NA,NA,CASSQDRTKHFF,TGTGCCAGCAGCCAAGACAGAACTAAGCATTTCTTT
TRBV11-3,TRBJ2-3,TRBD1,once,CASSVRLPGQGVTDTQYF,TGTGCCAGCAGCGTACGGCTGCCGGGACAGGGGGTCACAGATACGCAGTATTTT
TRBV7-2,TRBJ2-7,TRBD1,NA,CASSLVVPGGGNIYEQYF,TGTGCCAGCAGCTTAGTGGTGCCAGGGGGCGGAAACATTTACGAGCAGTACTTC
TRBV19,TRBJ1-5,NA,NA,CASTSRLGGGNQPQHF,TGTGCCAGTACCTCCCGTCTTGGGGGGGGCAATCAGCCCCAGCATTTT